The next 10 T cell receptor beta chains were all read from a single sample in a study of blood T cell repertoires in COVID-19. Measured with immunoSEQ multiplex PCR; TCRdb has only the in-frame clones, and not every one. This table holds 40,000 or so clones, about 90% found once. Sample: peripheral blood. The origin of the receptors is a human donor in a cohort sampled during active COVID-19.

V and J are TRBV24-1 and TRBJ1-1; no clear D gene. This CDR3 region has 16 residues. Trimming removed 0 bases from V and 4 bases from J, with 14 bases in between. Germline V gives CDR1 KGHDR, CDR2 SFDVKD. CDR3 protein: CATSDLARASGTEAFF. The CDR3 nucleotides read TGTGCCACCAGTGATTTGGCGAGGGCATCTGGCACTGAAGCTTTCTTT.

The CDR3 DNA reads TGTGCCAGTACTTATTCTCCAGGGGCGGCAAACTATGGCTACACCTTC. Translating gives CASTYSPGAANYGYTF. The rearrangement joins TRBV19 to TRBJ1-2; perhaps TRBD1 as D (6 bases). The V gene lost 7 bases and the J gene lost 2 bases, with 20 bases spanning the gap. Germline V gives CDR1 LNHDA, CDR2 SQIVND (reference sequence). The CDR3 is 16 amino acids. Full variable domain (remainder filled in from reference TRBV19 and TRBJ1-2): DGGITQSPKYLFRKEGQNVTLSCEQNLNHDAMYWYRQDPGQGLRLIYYSQIVNDFQKGDIAEGYSVSREKKESFPLTVTSAQKNPTAFYLCASTYSPGAANYGYTFGSGTRLTVV.

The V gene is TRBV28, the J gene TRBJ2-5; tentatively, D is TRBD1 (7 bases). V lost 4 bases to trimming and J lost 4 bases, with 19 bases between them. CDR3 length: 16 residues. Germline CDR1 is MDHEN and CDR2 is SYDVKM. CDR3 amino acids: CASSSSGGRGGETQYF. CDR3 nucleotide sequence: TGTGCCAGCAGTTCGTCAGGGGGGCGAGGGGGAGAGACCCAGTACTTC. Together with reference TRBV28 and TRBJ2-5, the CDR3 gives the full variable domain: DVKVTQSSRYLVKRTGEKVFLECVQDMDHENMFWYRQDPGLGLRLIYFSYDVKMKEKGDIPEGYSVSREKKERFSLILESASTNQTSMYLCASSSSGGRGGETQYFGPGTRLLVL.

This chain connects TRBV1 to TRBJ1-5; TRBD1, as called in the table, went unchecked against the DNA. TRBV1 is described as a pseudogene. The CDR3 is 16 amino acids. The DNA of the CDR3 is TGCACCAGCAGCCAAGAATGGTCAGGTCGCAATCAGCCCCAGCATTTT. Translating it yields CTSSQEWSGRNQPQHF.

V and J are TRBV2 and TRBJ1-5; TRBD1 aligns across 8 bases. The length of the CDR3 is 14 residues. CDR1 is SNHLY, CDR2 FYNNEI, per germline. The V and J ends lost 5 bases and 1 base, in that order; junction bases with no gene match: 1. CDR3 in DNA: TGTGCCAGCAGTAGACAGGGGAGCAATCAGCCCCAGCATTTT. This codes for CASSRQGSNQPQHF.

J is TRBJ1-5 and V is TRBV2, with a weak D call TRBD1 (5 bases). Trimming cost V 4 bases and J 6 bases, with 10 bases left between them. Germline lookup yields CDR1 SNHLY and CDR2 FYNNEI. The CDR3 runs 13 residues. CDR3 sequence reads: CASSAGLSQPQHF. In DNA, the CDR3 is TGTGCCAGCAGTGCAGGGTTGAGTCAGCCCCAGCATTTT.

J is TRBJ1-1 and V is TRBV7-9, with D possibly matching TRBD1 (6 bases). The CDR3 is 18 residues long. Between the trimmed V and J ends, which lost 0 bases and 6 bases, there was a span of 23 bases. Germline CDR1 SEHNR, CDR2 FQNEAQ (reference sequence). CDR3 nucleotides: TGTGCCAGCAGCTTAGCCTCCCCAAACCGGGACACAAGGGCTGAAGCTTTCTTT. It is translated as CASSLASPNRDTRAEAFF.

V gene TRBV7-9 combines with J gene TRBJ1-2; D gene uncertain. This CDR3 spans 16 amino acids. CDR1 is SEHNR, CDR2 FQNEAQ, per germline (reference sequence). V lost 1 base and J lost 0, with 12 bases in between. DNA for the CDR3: TGTGCCAGCAGCTTAGTGGGGAGTAAAGCTAACTATGGCTACACCTTC. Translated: CASSLVGSKANYGYTF.

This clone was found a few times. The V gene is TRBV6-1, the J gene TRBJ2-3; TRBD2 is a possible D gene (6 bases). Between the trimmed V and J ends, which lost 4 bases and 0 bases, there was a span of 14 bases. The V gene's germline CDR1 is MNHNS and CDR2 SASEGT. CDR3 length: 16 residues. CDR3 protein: CASSVGGPGSTDTQYF. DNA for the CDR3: TGTGCCAGCAGTGTCGGGGGACCCGGTAGCACAGATACGCAGTATTTT.

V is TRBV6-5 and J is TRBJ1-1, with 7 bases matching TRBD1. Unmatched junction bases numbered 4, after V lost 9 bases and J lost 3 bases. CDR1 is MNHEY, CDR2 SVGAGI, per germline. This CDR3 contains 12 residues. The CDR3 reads CASRQGDTEAFF. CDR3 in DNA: TGTGCCAGTCGACAGGGAGACACTGAAGCTTTCTTT.